The present entry profiles one TCR beta chain with its context. Original analysis: Estimated nucleated cell counts came from reference gene primer amplification. The assay was immunoSEQ multiplex PCR, and TCRdb's table has in-frame clones only and misses some. V and J calls plus clone size are reproduced from that table; the DNA served to infer D and trimming. The data hold 55,000 or so clones, with approximately 85% observed a single time. This sample was included in a study of blood T cell repertoires in COVID-19. The wider study: Specimens from acute and convalescent COVID-19 originated in the United States, Italy and Spain. From T cells, B-cell-depleted T cells, or PBMCs came the material, which was cDNA or gDNA.

The germline CDR1 and CDR2 sequences are MNHEY and SMNVEV (reference sequence). The CDR3 is 15 residues long. V was clipped by 2 bases and J by 6 bases; unmatched bases: 8. Source material: peripheral blood. This clonotype originated in a human donor in a cohort sampled during active COVID-19. J is TRBJ2-5 and V is TRBV27; 8 nucleotides agree with TRBD1. The CDR3 is CASSLLGQGRQTQYF. As DNA, the CDR3 is TGTGCCAGCAGTTTACTCGGACAGGGTAGGCAGACCCAGTACTTC.